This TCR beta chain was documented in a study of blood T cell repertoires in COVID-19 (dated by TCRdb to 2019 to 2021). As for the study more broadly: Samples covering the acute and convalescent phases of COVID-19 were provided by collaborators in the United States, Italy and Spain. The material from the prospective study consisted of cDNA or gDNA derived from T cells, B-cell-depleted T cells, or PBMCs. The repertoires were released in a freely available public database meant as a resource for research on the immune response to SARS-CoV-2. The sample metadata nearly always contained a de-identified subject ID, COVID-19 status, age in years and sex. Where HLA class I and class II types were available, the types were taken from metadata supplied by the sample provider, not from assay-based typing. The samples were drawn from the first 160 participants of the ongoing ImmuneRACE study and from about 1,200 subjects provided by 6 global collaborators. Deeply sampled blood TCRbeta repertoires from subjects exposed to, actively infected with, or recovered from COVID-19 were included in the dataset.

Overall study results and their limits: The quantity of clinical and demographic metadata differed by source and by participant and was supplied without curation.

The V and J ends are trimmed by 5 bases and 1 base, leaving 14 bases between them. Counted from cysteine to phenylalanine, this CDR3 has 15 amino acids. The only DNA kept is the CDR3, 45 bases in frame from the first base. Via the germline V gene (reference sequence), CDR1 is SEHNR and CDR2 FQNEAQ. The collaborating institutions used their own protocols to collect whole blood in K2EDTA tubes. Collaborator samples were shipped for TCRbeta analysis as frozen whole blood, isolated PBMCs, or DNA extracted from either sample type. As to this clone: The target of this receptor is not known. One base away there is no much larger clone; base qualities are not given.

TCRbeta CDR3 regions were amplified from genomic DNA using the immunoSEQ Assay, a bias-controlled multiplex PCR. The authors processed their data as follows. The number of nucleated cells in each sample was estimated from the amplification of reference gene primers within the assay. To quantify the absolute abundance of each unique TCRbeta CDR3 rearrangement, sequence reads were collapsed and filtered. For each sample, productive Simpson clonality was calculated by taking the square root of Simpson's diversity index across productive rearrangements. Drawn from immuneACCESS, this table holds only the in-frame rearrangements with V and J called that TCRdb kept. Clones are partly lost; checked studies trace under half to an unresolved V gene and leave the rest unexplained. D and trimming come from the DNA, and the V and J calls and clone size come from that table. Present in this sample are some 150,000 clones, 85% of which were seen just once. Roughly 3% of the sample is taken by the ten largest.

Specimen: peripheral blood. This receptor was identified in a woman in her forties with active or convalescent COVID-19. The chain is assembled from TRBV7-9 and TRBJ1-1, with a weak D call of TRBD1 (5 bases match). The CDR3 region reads CASSIPGHSNTEAFF. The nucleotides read TGTGCCAGCAGCATCCCCGGACATTCGAACACTGAAGCTTTCTTT.